Described below is a single TCR beta chain sequence and its context. This clonotype was detected only a few times. There is no known antigen for this receptor. No base-level quality is on record; no much larger clone is a single base apart. Library prep was done by RT-PCR. TCRdb shows the sequencer as Illumina HiSeq 2500. The public reads were quality trimmed at Q25 with fastp and then assembled into clones with MiXCR by TCRdb, keeping productive beta chains. Each CDR3 protein appears once, grouped with its most common genes and DNA. In this sample the table shows around 300,000 distinct CDR3 sequences, approximately 21% of which occur a single time. Clones ranked in the top ten supply around 10% of the sample. The CDR3 sequence holds 13 residues, the cysteine and phenylalanine included. Solely the CDR3 DNA is kept, with 39 bases framed from the first base. The germline V gene yields SGHTA for CDR1 and FQGNSA for CDR2. Trimming takes 8 bases from V and 0 bases from J, and the germline ends sit 10 bases apart.

The source of the sample is a study of response to subunit inactivated influenza vaccine (dated by TCRdb to 2017 to 2018). In terms of the full investigation: Deep quantitative profiling of the T cell receptor repertoire was used in the study to follow responses to a trivalent subunit inactivated influenza vaccine. What the study reported, not specific to this receptor: The authors suggested that each seasonal influenza vaccination may recruit only a limited number of new T cells.

This sample comprised PBMCs from blood, obtained approximately 20 months after vaccination. The receptor's source is a man aged 45-69 years who received an inactivated influenza vaccine. Donor details come from another sample of the same person, matched by shared clones. The sequence is built from TRBV7-2 and TRBJ1-2; the D gene is perhaps TRBD1, on 5 matching bases. The sequenced DNA is TGTGCCAGCCGGCAGGGAGCTAACTATGGCTACACCTTC. Its protein product is CASRQGANYGYTF.